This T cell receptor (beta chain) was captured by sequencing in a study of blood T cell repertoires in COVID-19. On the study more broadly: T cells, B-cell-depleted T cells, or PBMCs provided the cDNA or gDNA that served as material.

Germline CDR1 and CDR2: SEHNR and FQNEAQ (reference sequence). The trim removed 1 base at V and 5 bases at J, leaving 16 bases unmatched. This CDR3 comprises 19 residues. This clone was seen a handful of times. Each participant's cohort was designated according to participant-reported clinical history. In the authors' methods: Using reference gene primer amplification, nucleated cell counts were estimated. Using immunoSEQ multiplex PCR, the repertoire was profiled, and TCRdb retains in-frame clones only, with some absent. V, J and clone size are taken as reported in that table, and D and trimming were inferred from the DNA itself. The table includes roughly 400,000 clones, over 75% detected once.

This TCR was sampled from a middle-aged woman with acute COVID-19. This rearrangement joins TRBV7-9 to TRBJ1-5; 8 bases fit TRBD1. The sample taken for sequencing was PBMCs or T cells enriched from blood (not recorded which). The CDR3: CASSLGSLRTGPGDQPQHF. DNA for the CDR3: TGTGCCAGCAGCTTAGGCTCTTTAAGGACAGGGCCGGGTGATCAGCCCCAGCATTTT.